This TCR beta chain was identified during a study of CD8 T cells in Susac syndrome. After extraction with the RNeasy kit, 0.5 to 1 ug of the RNA was reverse transcribed using random hexamers. The authors amplified TCR beta CDR3 across 54 Vbeta and 13 Jbeta using immunoSEQ multiplex PCR. TCRdb passed the immunoSEQ multiplex PCR reads through MiXCR, listing each CDR3 protein once. The profile shows 67,000 or so distinct CDR3 sequences, 93% of them singletons. Germline-derived CDR1 and CDR2 are MNHEY and SVGEGT. Trimming left V 5 bases short and J 1 base short, with 8 bases between. The CDR3 contains 13 residues. As judged by recently defined diagnostic criteria, patients with Susac syndrome had definite or probable disease.

This chain connects TRBV6-2 or TRBV6-3 to TRBJ1-1; D might be TRBD1 (6 bases). Sequences were obtained from CD4+ T cells from PBMCs. The clonotype comes from a human donor with Susac syndrome. CDR3 amino acids: CASSMTGNTEAFF. In DNA form, the CDR3 reads TGTGCCAGCAGTATGACAGGGAACACTGAAGCTTTCTTT.